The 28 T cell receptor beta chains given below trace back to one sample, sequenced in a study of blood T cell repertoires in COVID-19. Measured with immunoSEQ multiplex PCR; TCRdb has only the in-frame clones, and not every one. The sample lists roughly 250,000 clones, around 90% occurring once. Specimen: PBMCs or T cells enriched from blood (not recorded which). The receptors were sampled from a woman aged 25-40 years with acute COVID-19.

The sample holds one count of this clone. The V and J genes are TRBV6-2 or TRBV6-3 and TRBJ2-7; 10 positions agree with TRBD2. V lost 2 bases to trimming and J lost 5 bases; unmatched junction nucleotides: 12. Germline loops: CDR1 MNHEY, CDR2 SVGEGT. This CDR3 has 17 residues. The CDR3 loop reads CASSYRAGGPGFNEQYF. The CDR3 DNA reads TGTGCCAGCAGTTACAGAGCGGGAGGGCCAGGTTTCAACGAGCAGTACTTC.

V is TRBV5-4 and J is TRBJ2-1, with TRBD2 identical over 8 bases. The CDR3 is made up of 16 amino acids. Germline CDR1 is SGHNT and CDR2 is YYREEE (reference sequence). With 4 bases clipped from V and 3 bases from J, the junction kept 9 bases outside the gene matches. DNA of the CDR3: TGTGCCAGCAGCGGGGGTGTCGCGGGAGGCTACAATGAGCAGTTCTTC. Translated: CASSGGVAGGYNEQFF.

The CDR3 DNA reads TGTGCCAGCAGCGCGCACAGGGGGGACTATGGCTACACCTTC. Its translation is CASSAHRGDYGYTF. The chain employs TRBV9 and TRBJ1-2; 8 bases are shared with TRBD1. Germline CDR1 reads SGDLS; CDR2 reads YYNGEE. This CDR3 is 14 amino acids long. V gave up 3 bases and J gave up 3 bases; unmatched junction bases: 4.

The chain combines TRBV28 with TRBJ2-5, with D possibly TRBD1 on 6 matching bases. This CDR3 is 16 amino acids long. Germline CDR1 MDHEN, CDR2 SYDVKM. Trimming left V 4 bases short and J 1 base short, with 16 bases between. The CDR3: CASSSWTQGIQETQYF. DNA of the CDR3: TGTGCCAGCAGTTCGTGGACTCAGGGGATCCAAGAGACCCAGTACTTC.

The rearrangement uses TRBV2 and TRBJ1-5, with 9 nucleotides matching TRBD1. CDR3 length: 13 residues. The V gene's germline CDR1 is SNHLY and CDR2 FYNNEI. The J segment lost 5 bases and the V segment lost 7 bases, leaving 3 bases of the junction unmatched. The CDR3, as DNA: TGTGCCAGCACCCGGACAGGGGATCAGCCCCAGCATTTT. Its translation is CASTRTGDQPQHF.

The CDR3 bases are TGTGCCAGTTTAGGAGATCCGGGGGCTGAAGCTTTCTTT. It translates to CASLGDPGAEAFF. The chain combines TRBV12-3 or TRBV12-4 with TRBJ1-1, with D possibly matching TRBD1 (5 bases). V was shortened by 9 bases and J by 6 bases, with 17 bases between the two germline ends. CDR3 length equals 13 residues.

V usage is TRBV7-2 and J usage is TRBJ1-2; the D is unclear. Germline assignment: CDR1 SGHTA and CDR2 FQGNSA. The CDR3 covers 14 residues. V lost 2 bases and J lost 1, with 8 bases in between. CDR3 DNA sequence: TGTGCCAGCAGCTTAAGCCTGATTAACTATGGCTACACCTTC. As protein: CASSLSLINYGYTF. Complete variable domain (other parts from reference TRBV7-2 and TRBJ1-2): GAGVSQSPSNKVTEKGKDVELRCDPISGHTALYWYRQSLGQGLEFLIYFQGNSAPDKSGLPSDRFSAERTGGSVSTLTIQRTQQEDSAVYLCASSLSLINYGYTFGSGTRLTVV.

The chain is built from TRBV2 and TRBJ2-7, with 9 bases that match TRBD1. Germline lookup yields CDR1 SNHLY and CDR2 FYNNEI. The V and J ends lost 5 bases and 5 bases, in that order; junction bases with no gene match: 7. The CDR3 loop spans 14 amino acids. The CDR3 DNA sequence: TGTGCCAGCAGTACCGGGACAGGGACCCACGAGCAGTACTTC. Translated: CASSTGTGTHEQYF.

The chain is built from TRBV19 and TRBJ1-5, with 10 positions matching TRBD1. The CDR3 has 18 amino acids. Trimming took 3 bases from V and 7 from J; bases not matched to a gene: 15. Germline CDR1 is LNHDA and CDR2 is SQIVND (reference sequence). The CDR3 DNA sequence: TGTGCCAGTAGTATGGTCGGACAGGGGGTAGTTGCATGGCAGCCCCAGCATTTT. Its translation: CASSMVGQGVVAWQPQHF.

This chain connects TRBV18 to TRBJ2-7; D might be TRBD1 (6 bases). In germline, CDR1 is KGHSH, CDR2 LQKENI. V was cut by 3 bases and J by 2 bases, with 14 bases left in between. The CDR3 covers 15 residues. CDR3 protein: CASSPSQGKTYEQYF. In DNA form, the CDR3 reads TGTGCCAGCTCACCCTCTCAGGGGAAAACCTACGAGCAGTACTTC.

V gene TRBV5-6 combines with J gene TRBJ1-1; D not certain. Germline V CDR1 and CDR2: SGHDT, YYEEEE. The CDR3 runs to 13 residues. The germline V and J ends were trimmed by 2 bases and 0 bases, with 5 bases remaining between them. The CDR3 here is CASSFDLNTEAFF. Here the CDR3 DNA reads TGTGCCAGCAGCTTCGACTTGAACACTGAAGCTTTCTTT.

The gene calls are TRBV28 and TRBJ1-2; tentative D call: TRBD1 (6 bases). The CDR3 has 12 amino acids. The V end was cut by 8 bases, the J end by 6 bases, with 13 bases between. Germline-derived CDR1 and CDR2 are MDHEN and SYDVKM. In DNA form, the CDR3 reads TGTGCCAGCGGTACAGGGATGGATGGCTACACCTTC. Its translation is CASGTGMDGYTF.

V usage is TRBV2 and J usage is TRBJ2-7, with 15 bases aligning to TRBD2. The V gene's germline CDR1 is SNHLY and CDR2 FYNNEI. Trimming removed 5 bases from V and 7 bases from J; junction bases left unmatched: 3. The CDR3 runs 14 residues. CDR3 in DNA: TGTGCCAGCAGTCCGGGACTAGCGGGAGGAGAGCAGTACTTC. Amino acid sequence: CASSPGLAGGEQYF.

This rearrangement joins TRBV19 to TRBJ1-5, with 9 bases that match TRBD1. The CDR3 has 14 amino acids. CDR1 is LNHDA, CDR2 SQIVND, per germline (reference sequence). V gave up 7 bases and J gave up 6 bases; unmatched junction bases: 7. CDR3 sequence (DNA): TGTGCCAGTACTGTGGGACAGGGAGGTCAGCCCCAGCATTTT. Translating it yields CASTVGQGGQPQHF.

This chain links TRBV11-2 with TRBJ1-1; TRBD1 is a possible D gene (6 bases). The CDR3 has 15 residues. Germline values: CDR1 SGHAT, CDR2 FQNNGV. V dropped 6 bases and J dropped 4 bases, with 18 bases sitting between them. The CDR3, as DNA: TGTGCCAGCAGTTCTTACTACAGGGACCCCACTGAAGCTTTCTTT. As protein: CASSSYYRDPTEAFF. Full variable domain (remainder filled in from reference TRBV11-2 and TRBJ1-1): EAGVAQSPRYKIIEKRQSVAFWCNPISGHATLYWYQQILGQGPKLLIQFQNNGVVDDSQLPKDRFSAERLKGVDSTLKIQPAKLEDSAVYLCASSSYYRDPTEAFFGQGTRLTVV.

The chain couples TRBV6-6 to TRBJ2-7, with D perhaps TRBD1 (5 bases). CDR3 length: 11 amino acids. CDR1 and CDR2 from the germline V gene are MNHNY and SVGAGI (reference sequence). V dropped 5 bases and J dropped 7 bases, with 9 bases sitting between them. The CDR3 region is CASSPRTEQYF. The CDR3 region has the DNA TGTGCCAGCAGTCCACGGACAGAGCAGTACTTC.

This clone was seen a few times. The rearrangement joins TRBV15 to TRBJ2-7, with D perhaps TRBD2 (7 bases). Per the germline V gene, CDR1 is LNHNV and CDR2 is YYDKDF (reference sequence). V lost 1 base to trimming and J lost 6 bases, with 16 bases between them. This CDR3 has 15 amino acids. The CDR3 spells CATSRVSGGPSEQYF. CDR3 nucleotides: TGTGCCACCAGCAGAGTATCCGGGGGGCCTTCCGAGCAGTACTTC.

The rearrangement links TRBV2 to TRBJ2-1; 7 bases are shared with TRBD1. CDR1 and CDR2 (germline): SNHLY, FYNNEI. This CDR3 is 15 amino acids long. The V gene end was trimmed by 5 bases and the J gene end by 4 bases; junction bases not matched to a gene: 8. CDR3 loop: CASSPGTARYNEQFF. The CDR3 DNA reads TGTGCCAGCAGTCCCGGGACAGCCAGGTACAATGAGCAGTTCTTC.

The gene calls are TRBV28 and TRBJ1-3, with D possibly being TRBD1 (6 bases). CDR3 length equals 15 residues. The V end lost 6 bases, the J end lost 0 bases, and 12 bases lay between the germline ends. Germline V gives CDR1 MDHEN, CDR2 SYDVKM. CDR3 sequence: CASSPHRASGNTIYF. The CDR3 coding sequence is TGTGCCAGCAGCCCCCACAGGGCCTCTGGAAACACCATATATTTT. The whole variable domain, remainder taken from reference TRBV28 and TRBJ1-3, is DVKVTQSSRYLVKRTGEKVFLECVQDMDHENMFWYRQDPGLGLRLIYFSYDVKMKEKGDIPEGYSVSREKKERFSLILESASTNQTSMYLCASSPHRASGNTIYFGEGSWLTVV.

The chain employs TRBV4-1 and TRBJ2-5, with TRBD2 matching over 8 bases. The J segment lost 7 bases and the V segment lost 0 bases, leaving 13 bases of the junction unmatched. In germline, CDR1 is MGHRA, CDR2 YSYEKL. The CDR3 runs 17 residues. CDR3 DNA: TGCGCCAGCAGCCAAGATGCGGGAACGGGGGGGCGAGGGACCCAGTACTTC. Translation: CASSQDAGTGGRGTQYF.

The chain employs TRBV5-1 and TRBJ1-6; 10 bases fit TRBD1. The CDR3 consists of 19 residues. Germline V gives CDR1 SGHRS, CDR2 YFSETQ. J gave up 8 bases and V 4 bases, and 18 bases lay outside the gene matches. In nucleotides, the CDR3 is TGCGCCAGCAGCCTGTATGAAGGGGACAGGGGCTCTTTTGATTCACCCCTCCACTTT. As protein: CASSLYEGDRGSFDSPLHF.

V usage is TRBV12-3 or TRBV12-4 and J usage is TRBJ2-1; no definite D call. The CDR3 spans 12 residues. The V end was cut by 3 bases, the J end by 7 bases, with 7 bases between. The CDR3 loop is CASSFPFNEQFF. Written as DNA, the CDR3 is TGTGCCAGCAGTTTCCCATTTAATGAGCAGTTCTTC.

CDR3 sequence: CASTGTVNYGYTF. Written as DNA, the CDR3 is TGTGCCAGCACCGGGACAGTAAACTATGGCTACACCTTC. This chain joins TRBV6-5 and TRBJ1-2, with TRBD1 matching over 7 bases. The V and J ends lost 7 bases and 2 bases, in that order; junction bases with no gene match: 4. Germline assignment: CDR1 MNHEY and CDR2 SVGAGI. The CDR3 extends over 13 amino acids.

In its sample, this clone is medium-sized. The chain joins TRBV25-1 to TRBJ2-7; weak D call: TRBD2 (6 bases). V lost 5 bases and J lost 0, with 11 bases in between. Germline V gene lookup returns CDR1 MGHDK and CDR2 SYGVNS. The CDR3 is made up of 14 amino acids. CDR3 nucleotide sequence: TGTGCCAGCAGTCGGGGAGGTAGCTCCTACGAGCAGTACTTC. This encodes CASSRGGSSYEQYF.

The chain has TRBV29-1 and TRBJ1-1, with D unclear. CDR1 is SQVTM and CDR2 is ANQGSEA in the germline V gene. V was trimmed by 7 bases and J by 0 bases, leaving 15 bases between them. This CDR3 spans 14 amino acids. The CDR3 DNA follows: TGCAGCGCCAACCCGGGAAGCATGAACACTGAAGCTTTCTTT. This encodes CSANPGSMNTEAFF.

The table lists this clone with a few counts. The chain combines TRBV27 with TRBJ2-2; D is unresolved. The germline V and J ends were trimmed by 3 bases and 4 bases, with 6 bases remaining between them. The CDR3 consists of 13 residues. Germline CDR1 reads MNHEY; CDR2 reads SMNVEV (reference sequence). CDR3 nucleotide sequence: TGTGCCAGCAGTTTCGGTCCCACCGGGGAGCTGTTTTTT. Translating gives CASSFGPTGELFF.

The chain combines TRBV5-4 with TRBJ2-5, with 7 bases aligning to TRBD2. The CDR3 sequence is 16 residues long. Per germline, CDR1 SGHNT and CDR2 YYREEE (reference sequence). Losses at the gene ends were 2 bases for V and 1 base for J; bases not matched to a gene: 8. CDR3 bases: TGTGCCAGCAGCTTTCGGTGGGAGGGCCCCCAAGAGACCCAGTACTTC. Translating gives CASSFRWEGPQETQYF.

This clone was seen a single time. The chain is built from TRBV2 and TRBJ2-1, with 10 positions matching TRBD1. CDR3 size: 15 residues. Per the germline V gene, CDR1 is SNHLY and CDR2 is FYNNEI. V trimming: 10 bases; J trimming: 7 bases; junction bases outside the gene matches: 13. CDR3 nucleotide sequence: TGTGCCACTCTTTCCGGGACAGGGGCGGTAAATGAGCAGTTCTTC. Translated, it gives CATLSGTGAVNEQFF.